The 9 T cell receptor beta chains listed next were all sequenced from one sample in a study of post-analysis software for immune sequencing data. Study observations and caveats: The five TRBV segments detected at higher frequency in patients than in controls included TRBV5-6, TRBV5-1 and TRBV20-1.

Each TCR beta cDNA library carried unique molecular identifiers. TCRdb ran MiXCR on the PCR reads and lists one entry per CDR3 protein. The table lists 350,000 to 500,000 distinct CDR3 sequences, 30% to 40% of them singletons, with approximately 7.6% in the top ten. Their recognized antigens are unknown. The source material was blood. These TCRs come from a girl between 2 and 10 years old with multiple sclerosis.

The rearrangement uses TRBV28 and TRBJ2-3; maybe TRBD1 (5 bases). Between the trimmed V and J ends, which lost 5 bases and 1 base, there was a span of 19 bases. The CDR3 totals 17 residues. The V gene's germline CDR1 is MDHEN and CDR2 SYDVKM. The CDR3 here is CASSLSLPRRGTDTQYF. CDR3 in DNA: TGTGCCAGCAGTCTTTCACTCCCGCGCAGGGGCACAGATACGCAGTATTTT.

The gene calls are TRBV12-3 or TRBV12-4 and TRBJ2-7; TRBD2 agrees at 11 bases. The CDR3 contains 18 residues. V was clipped by 1 base and J by 3 bases; unmatched bases: 11. The DNA for the CDR3 is TGTGCCAGCAGTTTAGATGTGGGACTAGCGGTTGTATACTACGAGCAGTACTTC. Translating gives CASSLDVGLAVVYYEQYF.

A few counts support this clonotype. CDR3: CASSIRQGAYEQYF. In DNA form, the CDR3 reads TGTGCCAGCAGTATTCGACAGGGGGCCTACGAGCAGTACTTC. The V call is TRBV28, the J call TRBJ2-7; the match to TRBD1 covers 9 bases. Germline V gives CDR1 MDHEN, CDR2 SYDVKM. CDR3 length equals 14 residues. The J segment lost 2 bases and the V segment lost 5 bases, leaving 4 bases of the junction unmatched.

This chain uses TRBV20-1 with TRBJ1-2; D not resolved. CDR1 is DFQATT, CDR2 SNEGSKA, per germline (reference sequence). CDR3 length: 13 residues. V was cut by 4 bases and J by 6 bases, with 15 bases left in between. The CDR3 nucleotides are TGCAGTGCTATGGCAGGACGAGCTCATGGCTACACCTTC. It codes for CSAMAGRAHGYTF.

This clonotype was seen only a few times. The chain recombines TRBV9 with TRBJ2-5; D is perhaps TRBD1 or TRBD2 (6 bases each). Per germline, CDR1 SGDLS and CDR2 YYNGEE. Trimming removed 0 bases from V and 0 bases from J, with 15 bases in between. The CDR3 sequence is 17 residues long. This CDR3 reads CASSVVGGTSHQETQYF. The CDR3 region has the DNA TGTGCCAGCAGCGTAGTAGGAGGGACAAGTCACCAAGAGACCCAGTACTTC.

Regarding this clonotype: One end of the junction varies from germline; a read error may be responsible. The chain links TRBV3-1 to TRBJ2-4, with D uncertain. The CDR3 runs to 14 residues. CDR1 is LGHDT, CDR2 YNNKEL, per germline (reference sequence). The CDR3 sequence: CAGSQGSAANIQYF. The CDR3 DNA reads TGTGCCGGCAGCCAAGGAAGCGCCGCCAACATTCAGTACTTC.

This clonotype appeared once. The gene calls are TRBV20-1 and TRBJ2-5; tentatively, D is TRBD1 or TRBD2 (5 bases each). Trimming left V 1 base short and J 4 bases short, with 13 bases between. Germline loops: CDR1 DFQATT, CDR2 SNEGSKA (reference sequence). This CDR3 has 14 residues. The CDR3 reads CSARGPGTGETQYF. DNA of the CDR3: TGCAGTGCTAGAGGGCCCGGGACGGGAGAGACCCAGTACTTC.

This chain connects TRBV5-1 to TRBJ2-1, with D perhaps TRBD2 (5 bases). This CDR3 has 14 amino acids. CDR1 and CDR2 from the germline V gene are SGHRS and YFSETQ. Trimming pared 4 bases from V and 4 bases from J, leaving 12 bases between. The CDR3 coding sequence is TGCGCCAGCAGCATACCCGGGGAATACAATGAGCAGTTCTTC. Its protein is CASSIPGEYNEQFF.

The chain links TRBV7-3 to TRBJ1-2; D is ambiguous. The CDR3 runs 14 residues. Between the trimmed V and J ends, which lost 0 bases and 5 bases, there was a span of 10 bases. From germline, CDR1 is SGHTA and CDR2 FQGTGA. The CDR3, as DNA: TGTGCCAGCAGCTTAACTCACGGTTCGTATGGCTACACCTTC. Translated, it gives CASSLTHGSYGYTF.